This T cell receptor beta chain is drawn from a study of T cell responses to AZD1222 COVID-19 vaccine. Study-wide results and caveats: It was only a handful of AZD1222 recipients who were seropositive at baseline. White British ancestry dominated among donors, who included more females, and clonal diversity was possibly underestimated.

This clone was seen only once. Antigen: not known. Data came from immunoSEQ multiplex PCR; TCRdb stores just in-frame clones and leaves some out. The sample has about 140,000 clones, around 90% seen once. The V and J ends lost 5 bases and 8 bases respectively, with 15 bases between them. Germline lookup yields CDR1 LNHNV and CDR2 YYDKDF (reference sequence). CDR3 length: 13 amino acids. This clonotype was obtained from an adult in good health. The specimen was peripheral blood, collected on day 0 of AZD1222 vaccination. The chain uses TRBV15 and TRBJ1-1; the D is unclear. CDR3 sequence: CATSAAVPGEAFF. In DNA form, the CDR3 reads TGTGCCACCAGCGCCGCGGTACCCGGAGAAGCTTTCTTT.